The 28 T cell receptor beta chains presented below share a single source sample, sequenced in a study of blood T cells in healthy people across ages. A second about 6 to 11 cycle PCR used barcoded and J-beta primers. TCRdb re-called the 5' RACE reads with MiXCR, one entry per CDR3 protein. The table has some 940,000 distinct CDR3 sequences, roughly 28% seen once. These data were likewise used in another study, on T cells of mothers and their children.

Material: blood. These receptors came from a woman in her thirties or forties in good health.

In the case of this clonotype: Possible read error: a much larger clone is one base away. CDR3 coding DNA: TGTGCCAGCAGCTTCGGCGGGGGCAGGTTTACGCAGTATTTT. Translated: CASSFGGGRFTQYF. The chain carries TRBV7-3 and TRBJ2-3, with a tentative D call TRBD2 (7 bases). CDR3 length: 14 residues. Germline lookup yields CDR1 SGHTA and CDR2 FQGTGA. The V gene lost 3 bases and the J gene lost 8 bases, with 15 bases spanning the gap.

As concerns this clonotype: Just one base apart from a much larger clone, this may be a read error. The V and J genes are TRBV29-1 and TRBJ2-7, with D possibly matching TRBD2 (6 bases). CDR3 length: 14 amino acids. CDR1 is SQVTM and CDR2 is ANQGSEA in the germline V gene. This chain's CDR3 is CSGEGAGSSYEQYF. CDR3 nucleotides: TGCAGCGGTGAAGGGGCGGGGAGCTCCTACGAGCAGTACTTC.

This clonotype has a single count. Germline and junction disagree at one end, which may indicate a read error. This chain links TRBV3-1 with TRBJ1-5, with unresolved D. The CDR3 covers 14 residues. In germline, CDR1 is LGHDT, CDR2 YNNKEL (reference sequence). The CDR3 loop reads CASSSNNGNRPQHF. The CDR3 nucleotides read TGTGCCAGCAGCTCTAATAATGGCAATCGGCCCCAGCATTTT. Full variable domain (outside the CDR3, taken from reference TRBV3-1 and TRBJ1-5): DTAVSQTPKYLVTQMGNDKSIKCEQNLGHDTMYWYKQDSKKFLKIMFSYNNKELIINETVPNRFSPKSPDKAHLNLHINSLELGDSAVYFCASSSNNGNRPQHFGDGTRLSIL.

This chain connects TRBV27 to TRBJ1-4; 10 bases are a match to TRBD1. J gave up 7 bases and V 5 bases, and 10 bases lay outside the gene matches. CDR3 length: 16 amino acids. Germline V gene data show CDR1 as MNHEY and CDR2 as SMNVEV (reference sequence). CDR3 bases: TGTGCCAGCAGTAAGACAGGGGGCAAGGAATTTGAAAAACTGTTTTTT. Its protein product is CASSKTGGKEFEKLFF.

This clonotype was observed at least ten times. The chain employs TRBV24-1 and TRBJ2-7, with D hard to call. Germline V gives CDR1 KGHDR, CDR2 SFDVKD. This CDR3 contains 11 residues. V lost 2 bases and J lost 5, with 3 bases in between. For the CDR3, the DNA is TGTGCCACCAGTGATTACGACGAGCAGTACTTC. The encoded protein is CATSDYDEQYF.

The chain employs TRBV9 and TRBJ2-2, with 7 bases that match TRBD1. This CDR3 has 15 amino acids. The germline gives CDR1 SGDLS, CDR2 YYNGEE. V lost 4 bases and J lost 6; bases outside the gene matches: 9. CDR3 DNA sequence: TGTGCCAGCAGCCTTGGGACAGTCGGCTCCGGGGAGCTGTTTTTT. Its protein product is CASSLGTVGSGELFF.

As to this clonotype: Sequence at one end of the junction differs from germline and may be a read error. The V and J genes are TRBV7-7 and TRBJ2-2; D may be TRBD1 (7 bases). The CDR3 covers 16 residues. Germline lookup yields CDR1 SSHAT and CDR2 FNYEAQ (reference sequence). CDR3 sequence (DNA): TGTGCTAGCAGCCCCGAGACAGGGACTAACACCGGGGAGCTGTTTTTT. Its protein is CASSPETGTNTGELFF.

V is TRBV7-9 and J is TRBJ2-2, with 10 bases aligning to TRBD1. CDR3 length equals 15 residues. V shed 5 bases, J shed 3 bases, and the junction held 3 bases outside the gene matches. Germline V gene sequence: CDR1 SEHNR, CDR2 FQNEAQ (reference sequence). CDR3 nucleotides: TGTGCCAGCAGCGTAGGGACAGGGGACACCGGGGAGCTGTTTTTT. Translated: CASSVGTGDTGELFF.

This clonotype was picked up a small number of times. J is TRBJ2-5 and V is TRBV4-3; tentatively, D is TRBD2 (5 bases). V dropped 3 bases and J dropped 0 bases, with 17 bases sitting between them. This CDR3 has 17 residues. Germline lookup yields CDR1 LGHNA and CDR2 YSLEER. The CDR3 DNA reads as TGCGCCAGCAGCCACCAATTTTTGGACTCCGACCAAGAGACCCAGTACTTC. As protein: CASSHQFLDSDQETQYF.

This clonotype showed up just a few times. This chain joins TRBV20-1 and TRBJ1-1; tentative D call: TRBD1 (5 bases). The CDR3 sequence is 12 residues long. Germline V gene data show CDR1 as DFQATT and CDR2 as SNEGSKA (reference sequence). Trimming pared 3 bases from V and 4 bases from J, leaving 9 bases between. The CDR3 loop is CSASAGPTEAFF. CDR3 sequence (DNA): TGCAGTGCTAGTGCAGGGCCCACTGAAGCTTTCTTT.

This chain joins TRBV4-1 and TRBJ2-3, with no clear D. V gave up 1 base and J gave up 2 bases, with 13 bases separating them. This CDR3 spans 16 amino acids. In germline, CDR1 is MGHRA, CDR2 YSYEKL. The CDR3 DNA reads as TGCGCCAGCAGCCAAGGGCGAACCCCCCCCACAGATACGCAGTATTTT. Encoded protein: CASSQGRTPPTDTQYF.

Points on this clonotype: One base away lies a much larger clone, so this may be a sequencing read error. This sequence joins TRBV5-1 and TRBJ2-6; maybe TRBD1 (6 bases). Germline V lookup: CDR1 SGHRS, CDR2 YFSETQ. The CDR3 length is 22 residues. The ends were cut back, 7 bases at V and 0 bases at J, with 32 bases in the middle. The CDR3 DNA sequence: TGCGCCAGCTTCCCCAGCTTGGTGGGGGCACTGACGCCAAGCTCTGGGGCCAACGTCCTGACTTTC. Translated, it gives CASFPSLVGALTPSSGANVLTF. Combining the CDR3 with reference TRBV5-1 and TRBJ2-6 gives the whole variable domain KAGVTQTPRYLIKTRGQQVTLSCSPISGHRSVSWYQQTPGQGLQFLFEYFSETQRNKGNFPGRFSGRQFSNSRSEMNVSTLELGDSALYLCASFPSLVGALTPSSGANVLTFGAGSRLTVL.

This clonotype has ten or more counts. J is TRBJ2-7 and V is TRBV6-2 or TRBV6-3, with TRBD1 matching 7 bases. With V trimmed by 6 bases and J by 3 bases, 14 bases remained unmatched. In germline, CDR1 is MNHEY, CDR2 SVGEGT. The CDR3 extends over 16 amino acids. The CDR3 spells CASRNPPRGFSYEQYF. The CDR3 DNA is TGTGCCAGCAGGAACCCCCCCAGGGGGTTTAGCTACGAGCAGTACTTC.

The rearrangement uses TRBV27 and TRBJ2-5; TRBD2 aligns across 7 bases. The germline V gene encodes CDR1 MNHEY and CDR2 SMNVEV (reference sequence). V was pared by 1 base and J by 0 bases, with 8 bases of the junction left unmatched. The CDR3 spans 17 residues. CDR3 protein: CASSLYRTSGYQETQYF. The DNA for the CDR3 is TGTGCCAGCAGTTTATATCGGACTAGTGGGTACCAAGAGACCCAGTACTTC.

This clonotype was counted between two and nine times. The genes are TRBV7-2 and TRBJ1-5, with a tentative D call TRBD1 (6 bases). This CDR3 contains 13 residues. V lost 6 bases, J lost 4 bases, and 10 bases lay in between. Looked up from germline, CDR1 is SGHTA and CDR2 is FQGNSA. The CDR3 sequence: CASRGGRNQPQHF. CDR3 DNA sequence: TGTGCCAGCAGGGGGGGCCGGAATCAGCCCCAGCATTTT.

This clonotype came up a few times. The gene calls are TRBV20-1 and TRBJ1-2; no definite D call. CDR1 and CDR2 from the germline V gene are DFQATT and SNEGSKA (reference sequence). The CDR3 runs 12 residues. V lost 4 bases to trimming and J lost 2 bases, with 8 bases between them. CDR3 loop: CSATGRNYGYTF. In DNA, the CDR3 is TGCAGTGCTACCGGACGGAACTATGGCTACACCTTC.

This rearrangement joins TRBV20-1 to TRBJ1-1; tentatively, D is TRBD1 (5 bases). Germline CDR1 DFQATT, CDR2 SNEGSKA (reference sequence). Trimming took 0 bases from V and 4 from J, leaving 12 bases between them. The CDR3 is 14 amino acids. DNA for the CDR3: TGCAGTGCTAGAGATTTTGGGGGATTCACTGAAGCTTTCTTT. This translates into CSARDFGGFTEAFF.

This clonotype turned up a few times. This sequence joins TRBV5-5 and TRBJ2-5; the match to TRBD1 covers 7 bases. V dropped 4 bases and J dropped 1; count of bases not matched to a gene: 4. CDR1 and CDR2 (germline): SGHKS, YYEKEE (reference sequence). The CDR3 is made up of 14 amino acids. This CDR3 reads CASSRDSGQETQYF. The CDR3 DNA follows: TGTGCCAGCAGCCGGGACAGTGGCCAAGAGACCCAGTACTTC.

This clonotype occurred many times. The chain couples TRBV6-1 to TRBJ1-2; no clear D. Germline assignment: CDR1 MNHNS and CDR2 SASEGT. The CDR3 is 11 residues long. V was clipped by 8 bases and J by 4 bases, with 8 bases between them. The CDR3 region is CASEFSYGYTF. As DNA, the CDR3 is TGTGCCAGCGAGTTCTCCTATGGCTACACCTTC.

The CDR3 DNA sequence: TGTGCCTGGAGTCCACGACAGGGGAATCCACGAACGAGGACTGAAGCTTTCTTT. Translating gives CAWSPRQGNPRTRTEAFF. The chain recombines TRBV30 with TRBJ1-1; 8 bases align to TRBD1. This CDR3 has 18 amino acids. Germline CDR1 and CDR2: GTSNPN and SVGIG (reference sequence). The J segment lost 5 bases and the V segment lost 2 bases, leaving 19 bases of the junction unmatched.

This clonotype was seen a few times. At one boundary the junction diverges from the germline segment, which might be a read error. The chain recombines TRBV5-1 with TRBJ2-1, with 9 bases that match TRBD1. Germline V gene sequence: CDR1 SGHRS, CDR2 YFSETQ. The CDR3 covers 15 residues. The CDR3 loop reads CTSSIGTGNTNEQFF. CDR3 nucleotides: TGCACCAGCAGCATCGGGACAGGGAACACCAATGAGCAGTTCTTC.

This clonotype was found many times. CDR3 coding DNA: TGTGCCAGCAGTCGCCAGGGTGGACTTTACGAGCAGTACTTC. This sequence encodes CASSRQGGLYEQYF. The chain links TRBV12-3 or TRBV12-4 to TRBJ2-7, with D perhaps assigned TRBD1 or TRBD2 (5 bases each). Trimming pared 5 bases from V and 4 bases from J, leaving 15 bases between. The CDR3 sequence is 14 residues long.

The genes are TRBV27 and TRBJ2-7, with 14 nucleotides matching TRBD2. The V segment lost 2 bases and the J segment 4 bases; nucleotides outside the gene matches: 10. CDR1 and CDR2 (germline): MNHEY, SMNVEV (reference sequence). The CDR3 runs to 18 residues. Here the CDR3 reads CASSLPIDGTSGGYEQYF. The CDR3 nucleotides read TGTGCCAGCAGTTTACCCATCGATGGGACTAGCGGGGGATACGAGCAGTACTTC.

The gene calls are TRBV6-5 and TRBJ1-2; TRBD1 agrees at 12 bases. This CDR3 region has 15 residues. The J segment lost 8 bases and the V segment lost 5 bases, leaving 9 bases of the junction unmatched. Looked up from germline, CDR1 is MNHEY and CDR2 is SVGAGI. The chain's CDR3 is CASSDEGTGGRGYTF. The CDR3 coding sequence is TGTGCCAGCAGTGACGAAGGGACAGGGGGCCGGGGCTACACCTTC.

This clonotype has a handful of counts. The chain couples TRBV20-1 to TRBJ2-7; 7 bases align to TRBD1. Trimming took 3 bases from V and 1 from J; bases not matched to a gene: 15. CDR1 and CDR2 (germline): DFQATT, SNEGSKA (reference sequence). CDR3 length: 17 amino acids. This CDR3 reads CSAREPPTGYRSYEQYF. In DNA, the CDR3 is TGCAGTGCTAGGGAACCCCCGACAGGGTATAGGTCCTACGAGCAGTACTTC.

The chain joins TRBV29-1 to TRBJ2-7; maybe TRBD2 (6 bases). The CDR3 extends over 13 amino acids. Trimming stripped 1 base from V and 2 bases from J, with 9 bases between. Germline V gene sequence: CDR1 SQVTM, CDR2 ANQGSEA. The CDR3 region is CSVEGREPYEQYF. The CDR3 DNA reads TGCAGCGTTGAAGGGCGGGAACCCTACGAGCAGTACTTC.

This clonotype came up many times. The chain employs TRBV7-3 and TRBJ2-3; unclear D gene. Germline V lookup: CDR1 SGHTA, CDR2 FQGTGA. Trimming shortened V by 5 bases and J by 0 bases, and 12 bases separated the two germline ends. The CDR3 spans 15 residues. CDR3 DNA: TGTGCCAGCAGCCCCTTTGGGTCTAGCACAGATACGCAGTATTTT. Encoded protein: CASSPFGSSTDTQYF.

This chain uses TRBV20-1 with TRBJ2-5; no reliable D call. V lost 5 bases and J lost 2, with 18 bases in between. The length of the CDR3 is 15 residues. Germline CDR1 DFQATT, CDR2 SNEGSKA (reference sequence). The CDR3 reads CSAPTPDFPQETQYF. The CDR3 bases are TGCAGTGCTCCTACCCCCGACTTTCCACAAGAGACCCAGTACTTC.